One and the same sample provided the 9 T cell receptor beta chains below, sequenced in a study of beta chain features in type 1 diabetes (dated by TCRdb to the late 2010s). Library generation was performed with the immunoSEQ multiplex PCR assay. All of the isolated RNA was reverse transcribed with the High Capacity cDNA Reverse Transcription Kit, so expressed TCRB transcripts were sequenced. The immuneACCESS repertoire file appears here via TCRdb, limited to in-frame rearrangements. These files lack a portion of the clones; in checked studies, under half of the deficit traces to unresolved V genes, and the cause of the others is not known. The sample data list about 320,000 clones, and 14% of these were observed just once. The ten top clones hold around 7% of the sample. The sequenced sample consisted of central memory CD4+ T cells from blood. The receptors stem from a man between 25 and 39 years old in good health.

The gene calls are TRBV6-6 and TRBJ1-5; D might be TRBD1 (6 bases). The germline CDR1 and CDR2 sequences are MNHNY and SVGAGI (reference sequence). Trimming took 2 bases from V and 5 from J, leaving 10 bases between them. The CDR3 totals 14 residues. The chain's CDR3 is CASSYGGLDQPQHF. In DNA form, the CDR3 reads TGTGCCAGCAGTTACGGGGGGCTGGATCAGCCCCAGCATTTT.

This clone was picked up a small number of times. The rearrangement uses TRBV14 and TRBJ2-1; D gene uncertain. The CDR3 extends over 15 amino acids. Germline assignment: CDR1 SGHDN and CDR2 FVKESK. V lost 0 bases and J 2 bases, leaving 8 bases between the germline ends. CDR3 coding DNA: TGTGCCAGCAGCCAAGAAAGGTTTCCCTACAATGAGCAGTTCTTC. Translating it yields CASSQERFPYNEQFF.

This clone was seen repeatedly, ten times or more. The gene calls are TRBV7-3 and TRBJ2-6, with D hard to call. The germline V and J ends were trimmed by 5 bases and 0 bases, with 5 bases remaining between them. Germline CDR1 SGHTA, CDR2 FQGTGA. The length of the CDR3 is 14 residues. The CDR3 DNA reads TGTGCCAGCAGCGATAGCTCTGGGGCCAACGTCCTGACTTTC. This codes for CASSDSSGANVLTF.

This clone was detected a few times. V usage is TRBV7-6 and J usage is TRBJ1-1, with 7 positions matching TRBD1. Germline trimming cut 5 bases from V and 6 bases from J; bases unmatched to any gene: 18. Germline loops: CDR1 SGHVS, CDR2 FNYEAQ. This CDR3 is built from 17 residues. CDR3 sequence reads: CASSKGQAGPPYAEAFF. The CDR3 DNA is TGTGCCAGCAGCAAAGGACAGGCCGGACCCCCTTATGCTGAAGCTTTCTTT.

The chain joins TRBV4-3 to TRBJ2-4; TRBD1 matches at 7 bases. The CDR3 totals 17 residues. Germline lookup yields CDR1 LGHNA and CDR2 YSLEER. V gave up 3 bases and J gave up 2 bases; unmatched junction bases: 10. CDR3 in amino acids: CASSHYTGDLTKNIQYF. In nucleotides, the CDR3 is TGCGCCAGCAGCCATTATACAGGGGATTTGACCAAAAACATTCAGTACTTC.

The chain recombines TRBV6-6 with TRBJ2-1; D gene ambiguous. Between the trimmed V and J ends, which lost 7 bases and 10 bases, there was a span of 20 bases. The CDR3 runs to 14 residues. Germline V gene lookup returns CDR1 MNHNY and CDR2 SVGAGI (reference sequence). The CDR3 DNA follows: TGTGCCAGCACTCAGTCGACGGCTAAGAGAGAGCAGTTCTTC. Residues: CASTQSTAKREQFF.

This chain links TRBV6-1 with TRBJ1-5; weak D call: TRBD1 (5 bases). CDR3 length: 12 residues. Trimming took 6 bases from V and 7 from J, leaving 10 bases between them. The V gene's germline CDR1 is MNHNS and CDR2 SASEGT. CDR3: CASSQGTQPQHF. In DNA form, the CDR3 reads TGTGCCAGCAGCCAGGGAACCCAGCCCCAGCATTTT.

This clone has only a few counts. The chain joins TRBV10-3 to TRBJ2-1, with a weak D call TRBD2 (6 bases). Germline values: CDR1 ENHRY, CDR2 SYGVKD. Trimming left V 7 bases short and J 3 bases short, with 16 bases between. The CDR3 extends over 15 amino acids. The CDR3, as DNA: TGTGCCATCAAGTTTGGAGGGGCGGGCTACAATGAGCAGTTCTTC. Translation gives CAIKFGGAGYNEQFF.

This chain joins TRBV19 and TRBJ1-5; D uncertain. The ends were cut back, 5 bases at V and 0 bases at J, with 11 bases in the middle. This CDR3 is 15 amino acids long. CDR1 is LNHDA, CDR2 SQIVND, per germline (reference sequence). The CDR3: CASSWNNYSNQPQHF. In DNA, the CDR3 is TGTGCCAGTAGTTGGAACAATTATAGCAATCAGCCCCAGCATTTT.